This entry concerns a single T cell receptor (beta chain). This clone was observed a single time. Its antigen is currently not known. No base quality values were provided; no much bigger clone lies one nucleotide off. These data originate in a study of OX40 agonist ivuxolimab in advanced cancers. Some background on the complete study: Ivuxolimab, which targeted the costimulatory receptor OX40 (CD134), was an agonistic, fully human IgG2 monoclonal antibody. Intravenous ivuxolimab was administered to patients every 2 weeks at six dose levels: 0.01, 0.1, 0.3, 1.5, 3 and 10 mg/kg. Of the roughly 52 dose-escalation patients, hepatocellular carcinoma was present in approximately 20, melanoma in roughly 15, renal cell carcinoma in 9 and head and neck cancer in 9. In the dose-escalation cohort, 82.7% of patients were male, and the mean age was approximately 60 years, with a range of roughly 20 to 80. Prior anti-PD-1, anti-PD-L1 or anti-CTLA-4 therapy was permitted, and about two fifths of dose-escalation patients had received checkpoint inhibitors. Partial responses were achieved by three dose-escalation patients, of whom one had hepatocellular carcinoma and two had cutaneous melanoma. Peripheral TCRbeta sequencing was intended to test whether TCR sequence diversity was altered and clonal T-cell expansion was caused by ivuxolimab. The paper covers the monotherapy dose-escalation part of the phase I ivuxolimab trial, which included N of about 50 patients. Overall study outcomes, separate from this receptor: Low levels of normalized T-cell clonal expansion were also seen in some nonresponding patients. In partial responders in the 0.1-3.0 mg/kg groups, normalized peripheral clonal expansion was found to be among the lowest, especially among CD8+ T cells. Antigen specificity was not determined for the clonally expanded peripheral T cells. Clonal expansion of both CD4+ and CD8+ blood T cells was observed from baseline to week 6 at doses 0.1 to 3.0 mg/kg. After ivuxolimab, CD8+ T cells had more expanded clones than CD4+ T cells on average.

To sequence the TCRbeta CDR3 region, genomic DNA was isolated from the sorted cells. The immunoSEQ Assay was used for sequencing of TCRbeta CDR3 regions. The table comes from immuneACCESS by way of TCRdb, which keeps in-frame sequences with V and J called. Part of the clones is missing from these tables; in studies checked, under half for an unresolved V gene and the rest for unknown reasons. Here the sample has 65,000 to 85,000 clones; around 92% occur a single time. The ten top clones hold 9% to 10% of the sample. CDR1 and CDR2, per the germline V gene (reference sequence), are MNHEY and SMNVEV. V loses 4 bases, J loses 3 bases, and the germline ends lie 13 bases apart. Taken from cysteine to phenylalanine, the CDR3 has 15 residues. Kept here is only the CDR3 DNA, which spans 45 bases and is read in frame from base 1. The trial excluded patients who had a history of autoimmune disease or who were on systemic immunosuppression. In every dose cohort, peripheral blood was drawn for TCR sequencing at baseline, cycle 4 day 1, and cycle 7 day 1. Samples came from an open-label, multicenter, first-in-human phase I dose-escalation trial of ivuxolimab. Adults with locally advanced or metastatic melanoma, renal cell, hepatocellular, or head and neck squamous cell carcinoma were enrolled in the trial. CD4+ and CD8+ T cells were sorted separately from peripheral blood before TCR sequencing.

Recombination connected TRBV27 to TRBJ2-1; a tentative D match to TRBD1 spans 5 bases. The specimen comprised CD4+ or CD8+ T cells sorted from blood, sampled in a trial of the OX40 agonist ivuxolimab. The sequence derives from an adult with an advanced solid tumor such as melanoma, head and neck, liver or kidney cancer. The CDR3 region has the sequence CASSSRQWDYNEQFF. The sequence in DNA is TGTGCCAGCAGTTCAAGACAGTGGGACTACAATGAGCAGTTCTTC.